Each of the 32 T cell receptor beta chains below was sequenced from the same sample in a study of human T cells and chemical hapten exposure. This sample's time point: patch test 2, 6 weeks after DPC sensitization. Treatment in this sample: therapeutic diphenylcyclopropenone sensitization with weekly scalp DPC. Via MiXCR, TCRdb re-called the RACE reads, giving one row per CDR3 protein. Of about 140,000 distinct CDR3 sequences in the sample, approximately 12% were seen once. Specimen: whole blood, collected in connection with sensitization to the hapten diphenylcyclopropenone (DPC). The source is a woman between 50 and 59 years old with alopecia areata. Some clones in this sample may be carry-over from other donors' samples.

The rearrangement uses TRBV2 and TRBJ1-3; the match to TRBD1 covers 9 bases. CDR1 SNHLY and CDR2 FYNNEI come from the germline V gene. The CDR3 totals 16 residues. After removal of 7 bases from V and 2 bases from J, the junction contained 9 bases not matched to a gene. CDR3 region: CASTPGQGRPGNTIYF. DNA of the CDR3: TGTGCCAGCACCCCGGGACAGGGAAGGCCTGGAAACACCATATATTTT.

Many counts were recorded for this clonotype. Written as DNA, the CDR3 is TGCAGCGTCGAATCTCGGGGGGCCGGTAGGAACGAGCAGTACTTC. Translated, it gives CSVESRGAGRNEQYF. V usage is TRBV29-1 and J usage is TRBJ2-7, with D tentatively TRBD2 (7 bases). Trimming removed 6 bases from V and 5 bases from J, with 23 bases in between. CDR3 length equals 15 residues. Germline V gene lookup returns CDR1 SQVTM and CDR2 ANQGSEA.

This clonotype was counted between two and nine times. CDR3 amino acids: CASSPRAGVYGYTF. The DNA for the CDR3 is TGTGCCAGCAGCCCAAGGGCAGGGGTCTATGGCTACACCTTC. V and J are TRBV7-9 and TRBJ1-2; D possibly corresponds to TRBD1 (6 bases). Germline CDR1 and CDR2: SEHNR and FQNEAQ (reference sequence). V lost 5 bases to trimming and J lost 4 bases, with 14 bases between them. There are 14 residues in the CDR3.

This sequence joins TRBV7-9 and TRBJ2-7; the D call may be TRBD1 or TRBD2 (5 bases each). V dropped 2 bases and J dropped 6 bases, with 20 bases sitting between them. The CDR3 is made up of 16 amino acids. CDR1 and CDR2 from the germline V gene are SEHNR and FQNEAQ (reference sequence). The CDR3 loop reads CASSLPRDPGPFEQYF. The CDR3 DNA sequence: TGTGCCAGCAGCTTACCCCGGGACCCAGGTCCCTTCGAGCAGTACTTC. Full variable domain (outside the CDR3, taken from reference TRBV7-9 and TRBJ2-7): DTGVSQNPRHKITKRGQNVTFRCDPISEHNRLYWYRQTLGQGPEFLTYFQNEAQLEKSRLLSDRFSAERPKGSFSTLEIQRTEQGDSAMYLCASSLPRDPGPFEQYFGPGTRLTVT.

Many counts were recorded for this clonotype. V and J are TRBV19 and TRBJ2-7; 8 bases map to TRBD2. V lost 2 bases, J lost 5 bases, and 5 bases stayed unmatched. Germline CDR1 reads LNHDA; CDR2 reads SQIVND (reference sequence). The length of the CDR3 is 14 residues. The DNA of the CDR3 is TGTGCCAGTAGTATAAAAGGGACTAGAAACGAGCAGTACTTC. It translates to CASSIKGTRNEQYF. Full variable domain (remainder filled in from reference TRBV19 and TRBJ2-7): DGGITQSPKYLFRKEGQNVTLSCEQNLNHDAMYWYRQDPGQGLRLIYYSQIVNDFQKGDIAEGYSVSREKKESFPLTVTSAQKNPTAFYLCASSIKGTRNEQYFGPGTRLTVT.

The sample holds a few counts of this clonotype. The gene calls are TRBV29-1 and TRBJ1-2; TRBD1 is a possible D gene (5 bases). The V gene lost 3 bases and the J gene lost 3 bases, with 11 bases spanning the gap. The germline gives CDR1 SQVTM, CDR2 ANQGSEA. The CDR3 consists of 13 residues. This CDR3 reads CSVDEGTHYGYTF. In nucleotides, the CDR3 is TGCAGCGTTGACGAGGGGACCCACTATGGCTACACCTTC.

This clonotype was found a few times. CDR3 sequence reads: CSVCLGRETQYF. DNA for the CDR3: TGCAGCGTTTGTCTCGGTCGAGAGACCCAGTACTTC. The chain joins TRBV29-1 to TRBJ2-5; D remains ambiguous. This CDR3 is 12 amino acids long. The germline CDR1 and CDR2 sequences are SQVTM and ANQGSEA. Deletions cut 5 bases from V and 4 bases from J, with 11 bases between.

This clonotype has more than one count but fewer than ten. This sequence joins TRBV4-3 and TRBJ2-2; a weak D match, TRBD2 (6 bases). V was clipped by 2 bases and J by 4 bases, with 14 bases between them. CDR1 LGHNA and CDR2 YSLEER come from the germline V gene. This CDR3 has 16 residues. CDR3 nucleotides: TGCGCCAGCAGCCAACTGACCGGGGGAGGCACCGGGGAGCTGTTTTTT. Its protein is CASSQLTGGGTGELFF.

This chain's CDR3 is CASSPGLLGNTGELFF. In DNA, the CDR3 is TGTGCCAGCAGCCCAGGACTCCTGGGGAACACCGGGGAGCTGTTTTTT. The V call is TRBV11-3, the J call TRBJ2-2; possibly TRBD2 for D (5 bases). Between the trimmed V and J ends, which lost 5 bases and 1 base, there was a span of 14 bases. Germline V CDR1 and CDR2: SGHNT, YENEEA. The CDR3 is made up of 16 amino acids.

This chain joins TRBV29-1 and TRBJ1-4, with 7 bases that match TRBD1. The CDR3 has 16 amino acids. Germline CDR1 is SQVTM and CDR2 is ANQGSEA. The junction had 16 bases not matched to a gene; V was cut back by 4 bases and J by 8 bases. The CDR3 spells CSVGIIQGLSGEKLFF. The CDR3 DNA sequence: TGCAGCGTTGGGATTATACAGGGGCTCTCTGGCGAAAAACTGTTTTTT.

This clonotype was observed a few times. J is TRBJ2-7 and V is TRBV30, with 7 bases that match TRBD2. This CDR3 is built from 14 residues. Germline CDR1 GTSNPN, CDR2 SVGIG (reference sequence). Losses at the gene ends were 0 bases for V and 2 bases for J; bases not matched to a gene: 4. In DNA form, the CDR3 reads TGTGCCTGGAGTGTAATGGCGGGAGCCTACGAGCAGTACTTC. Translating gives CAWSVMAGAYEQYF.

This clonotype was seen only a few times. The rearrangement links TRBV9 to TRBJ2-2; weak D call: TRBD1 (6 bases). The germline gives CDR1 SGDLS, CDR2 YYNGEE. CDR3 length: 15 residues. V was cut by 3 bases and J by 2 bases, with 11 bases left in between. The CDR3 loop reads CASSARQVNTGELFF. CDR3 coding DNA: TGTGCCAGCAGCGCCCGACAGGTAAACACCGGGGAGCTGTTTTTT.

The gene calls are TRBV6-5 and TRBJ2-7; no definite D call. Trimming stripped 7 bases from V and 6 bases from J, with 7 bases between. Germline V gene lookup returns CDR1 MNHEY and CDR2 SVGAGI. The CDR3 has 10 residues. CDR3 sequence: CASTPLEQYF. The CDR3 coding sequence is TGTGCCAGCACCCCTCTCGAGCAGTACTTC.

This clonotype showed up just a few times. This chain joins TRBV29-1 and TRBJ1-3; 10 bases are shared with TRBD1. Germline assignment: CDR1 SQVTM and CDR2 ANQGSEA. The CDR3 covers 15 residues. V shed 6 bases and J 3 bases; nucleotides not matched to a gene: 8. The CDR3 is CSVAKGQGYGNTIYF. Written as DNA, the CDR3 is TGCAGCGTCGCAAAGGGACAGGGGTATGGAAACACCATATATTTT.

In its sample, this clonotype was seen many times. The genes are TRBV19 and TRBJ2-2, with 9 bases lining up with TRBD1. This CDR3 spans 15 amino acids. V shed 5 bases and J 6 bases; nucleotides not matched to a gene: 7. CDR1 LNHDA and CDR2 SQIVND come from the germline V gene (reference sequence). The CDR3 DNA sequence: TGTGCCAGTAGTTCCAAAACAGGGGGCTCCGGGGAGCTGTTTTTT. This gives the protein CASSSKTGGSGELFF.

V is TRBV4-1 and J is TRBJ1-6; D may be TRBD1 (5 bases). Germline V CDR1 and CDR2: MGHRA, YSYEKL. Deletions cut 1 base from V and 4 bases from J, with 5 bases between. This CDR3 is 14 amino acids long. The CDR3 loop reads CASSQGQYNSPLHF. The CDR3 nucleotides are TGCGCCAGCAGCCAAGGACAGTATAATTCACCCCTCCACTTT.

This clonotype was counted only a few times. The CDR3 spells CASSSIFPGGIIQETQYF. CDR3 DNA: TGTGCCAGCAGCTCAATTTTTCCGGGGGGAATAATTCAAGAGACCCAGTACTTC. The genes are TRBV5-6 and TRBJ2-5; 7 bases fit TRBD2. The CDR3 spans 18 residues. The V and J ends lost 3 bases and 2 bases, in that order; junction bases with no gene match: 16. In germline, CDR1 is SGHDT, CDR2 YYEEEE.

This clonotype came up a few times. V is TRBV6-5 and J is TRBJ1-2; D perhaps matches TRBD1 (6 bases). Per the germline V gene, CDR1 is MNHEY and CDR2 is SVGAGI. The CDR3 runs to 14 residues. Trimming removed 2 bases from V and 2 bases from J, with 9 bases in between. In DNA form, the CDR3 reads TGTGCCAGCAGTTACAGACAGGCAAACTATGGCTACACCTTC. It specifies CASSYRQANYGYTF.

This clonotype was recorded at least ten times. The chain joins TRBV7-2 to TRBJ2-7; TRBD1 matches 12 bases. The CDR3 runs to 13 residues. The V and J ends lost 5 bases and 6 bases, in that order; junction bases with no gene match: 2. Germline V lookup: CDR1 SGHTA, CDR2 FQGNSA. The CDR3 coding sequence is TGTGCCAGCAGCCGGGACAGGGGGCGCGAGCAGTACTTC. Residues: CASSRDRGREQYF.

This clonotype was detected many times. The J gene is TRBJ2-7, the V gene TRBV27; 9 nucleotides agree with TRBD1. Trimming at V came to 4 bases and at J to 3 bases, leaving 7 bases not matched to a gene. From germline, CDR1 is MNHEY and CDR2 SMNVEV (reference sequence). The CDR3 contains 15 residues. Here the CDR3 reads CASSSRDRALYEQYF. In DNA, the CDR3 is TGTGCCAGCAGTTCCCGGGACAGGGCACTCTACGAGCAGTACTTC.

V and J are TRBV18 and TRBJ2-5; D remains unclear. The germline V and J ends were trimmed by 0 bases and 5 bases, with 7 bases remaining between them. This CDR3 has 13 amino acids. The germline V gene has CDR1 KGHSH and CDR2 LQKENI. The CDR3 sequence: CASSPPKRETQYF. CDR3 bases: TGTGCCAGCTCACCACCGAAGAGGGAGACCCAGTACTTC.

The genes are TRBV6-1 and TRBJ1-5; D call uncertain. Germline lookup yields CDR1 MNHNS and CDR2 SASEGT. The V gene lost 7 bases and the J gene lost 3 bases, with 13 bases spanning the gap. This CDR3 has 14 amino acids. The CDR3 loop is CASNPLNPNQPQHF. The CDR3 coding sequence is TGTGCCAGCAACCCTCTAAACCCCAATCAGCCCCAGCATTTT.

This clonotype was seen ten or more times. The genes are TRBV11-2 and TRBJ2-3; the match to TRBD2 covers 8 bases. From germline, CDR1 is SGHAT and CDR2 FQNNGV. The CDR3 sequence is 16 residues long. V gave up 4 bases and J gave up 1 base; unmatched junction bases: 7. CDR3: CASSSRRGAGTDTQYF. The CDR3 bases are TGTGCCAGCAGCTCCCGGCGGGGGGCGGGCACAGATACGCAGTATTTT.

This clonotype has a count of ten or more. The V gene is TRBV18, the J gene TRBJ2-3; a weak D match, TRBD1 (6 bases). The CDR3 loop spans 15 amino acids. The V and J ends lost 3 bases and 2 bases respectively, with 12 bases between them. The germline gives CDR1 KGHSH, CDR2 LQKENI. The CDR3 nucleotides read TGTGCCAGCTCACCGGACAGAACTTTCACAGATACGCAGTATTTT. This encodes CASSPDRTFTDTQYF.

This clonotype was seen many times. V is TRBV29-1 and J is TRBJ2-1; 7 nucleotides align to TRBD2. The CDR3 covers 12 residues. Germline lookup yields CDR1 SQVTM and CDR2 ANQGSEA. The CDR3 nucleotides read TGCAGTGCCCGGCGGGGGAGGAATGAGCAGTTCTTC. It yields the protein CSARRGRNEQFF.

This clonotype has just a few counts. The rearrangement joins TRBV6-6 to TRBJ1-1; D remains ambiguous. The ends were cut back, 0 bases at V and 1 base at J, with 9 bases in the middle. The CDR3 length is 15 residues. Germline loops: CDR1 MNHNY, CDR2 SVGAGI (reference sequence). Here the CDR3 DNA reads TGTGCCAGCAGTTACTCGTCTCGCACGAACACTGAAGCTTTCTTT. As protein: CASSYSSRTNTEAFF.

A few counts support this clonotype. The gene calls are TRBV29-1 and TRBJ2-5; 16 bases fit TRBD2. With V trimmed by 7 bases and J by 5 bases, 4 bases remained unmatched. There are 14 residues in the CDR3. Germline CDR1 reads SQVTM; CDR2 reads ANQGSEA. The CDR3 sequence: CSAGTSGRVETQYF. The CDR3, as DNA: TGCAGCGCTGGGACTAGCGGGAGGGTGGAGACCCAGTACTTC.

In its sample, this clonotype was seen a few times. This sequence joins TRBV6-6 and TRBJ2-1; D unclear. Germline V gives CDR1 MNHNY, CDR2 SVGAGI (reference sequence). This CDR3 is 14 amino acids long. V dropped 1 base and J dropped 6 bases, with 10 bases sitting between them. DNA of the CDR3: TGTGCCAGCAGTTACTTTGGCACCGGCAATGAGCAGTTCTTC. Translating gives CASSYFGTGNEQFF.

This clonotype occurred many times. The chain's CDR3 is CASSAAADPTGSWFF. The CDR3 DNA sequence: TGCGCCAGCAGCGCCGCAGCCGATCCGACAGGGAGTTGGTTCTTC. The gene calls are TRBV5-1 and TRBJ2-1; 7 nucleotides line up with TRBD1. Germline V gene lookup returns CDR1 SGHRS and CDR2 YFSETQ. Germline trimming cut 4 bases from V and 15 bases from J; bases unmatched to any gene: 19. The CDR3 runs to 15 residues.

This clonotype was recorded at least ten times. The V and J genes are TRBV7-8 and TRBJ2-3; D might be TRBD1 (5 bases). CDR1 and CDR2 (germline): SGHVS, FQNEAQ. Trimming took 0 bases from V and 4 from J, leaving 8 bases between them. The CDR3 runs 14 residues. CDR3 DNA: TGTGCCAGCAGCTTAGCGCAGGGTGCAGATACGCAGTATTTT. It specifies CASSLAQGADTQYF.

The chain joins TRBV6-2 or TRBV6-3 to TRBJ1-1; 7 bases fit TRBD1. V was pared by 10 bases and J by 3 bases, with 11 bases of the junction left unmatched. The CDR3 covers 14 residues. Germline V lookup: CDR1 MNHEY, CDR2 SVGEGT. The CDR3 nucleotides are TGTGCCAACGTTGAAGGACAGGCCTACACTGAAGCTTTCTTT. Protein product: CANVEGQAYTEAFF.

This chain uses TRBV19 with TRBJ2-3, with 9 nucleotides matching TRBD2. This CDR3 is 15 amino acids long. Germline V gene data show CDR1 as LNHDA and CDR2 as SQIVND (reference sequence). Trimming cost V 5 bases and J 3 bases; bases outside gene matches: 6. Here the CDR3 reads CASSVSGGYTDTQYF. The CDR3, as DNA: TGTGCCAGTAGTGTTAGCGGGGGATATACAGATACGCAGTATTTT. Filled out from reference TRBV19 and TRBJ2-3, the complete variable domain reads DGGITQSPKYLFRKEGQNVTLSCEQNLNHDAMYWYRQDPGQGLRLIYYSQIVNDFQKGDIAEGYSVSREKKESFPLTVTSAQKNPTAFYLCASSVSGGYTDTQYFGPGTRLTVL.